These T cell receptor beta chains were read from a single sample in a study of T cells in localized non-small cell lung cancer. Clones were read by immunoSEQ multiplex PCR, and TCRdb kept only the in-frame ones, dropping some. The sample has about 1,000 clones; about 20% are singletons. Material: lung tumor tissue, obtained before any cancer treatment. All receptors come from a male donor aged 60 or older with stage I squamous cell lung carcinoma. Both conserved end residues are part of each CDR3. The order of the fields is clone size, J gene, D gene, V gene, CDR3 DNA, CDR3 protein. D genes are given only for firm matches. Rows give clone size only sometimes, using once, few, many, or a class for an expanded clone.

.,TRBJ2-7,TRBD1,TRBV11-3,TGTGCCAGCAGCCCCGGACAGGGCTGGGACGAGCAGTACTTC,CASSPGQGWDEQYF
.,TRBJ1-1,TRBD1,TRBV19,TGTGCCAGTAGTAGCCTACAGGGGGCAGGCACTGAAGCTTTCTTT,CASSSLQGAGTEAFF
few,TRBJ1-6,.,TRBV11-3,TGTGCCAGCAGCTCGCGGGACACCAATTCACCCCTCCACTTT,CASSSRDTNSPLHF
.,TRBJ1-1,.,TRBV6-8,TGTGCCAGCAGCCTTCTCGGGAGTGAAGCTTTCTTT,CASSLLGSEAFF
.,TRBJ2-2,.,TRBV8-2,TGTGCCAGCAGGTCAGGTTTCACCGGGGAGCTGTTTTTT,CASRSGFTGELFF
medium-sized,TRBJ2-1,TRBD2,TRBV11-3,TGTGCCAGCAGCCCCCAGTTACTAGCGGGAGGATACAATGAGCAGTTCTTC,CASSPQLLAGGYNEQFF
few,TRBJ1-5,.,TRBV19,TGTGCCAGTAGTATCAGGGCCGTTAGCAATCAGCCCCAGCATTTT,CASSIRAVSNQPQHF
few,TRBJ2-5,.,TRBV11-3,TGTGCCAGCAGCTTAGTTAAACAGGGCAGGGAAGAGACCCAGTACTTC,CASSLVKQGREETQYF
few,TRBJ2-1,.,TRBV6-8,TGTGCCAGCAGTTACCCGGATGATGAGCAGTTCTTC,CASSYPDDEQFF
once,TRBJ2-7,TRBD1,TRBV19,TGTGCCAGGATTTTCGGACAGGGAGCCTACGAGCAGTACTTC,CARIFGQGAYEQYF
large,TRBJ1-3,.,TRBV6-8,TGTGCCAGCAGTTACCCACCCGCTGGAAACACCATATATTTT,CASSYPPAGNTIYF
large,TRBJ2-1,.,TRBV11-3,TGTGCCAGCAGCTTGGGTGTAGCCTCCTACAATGAGCAGTTCTTC,CASSLGVASYNEQFF
medium-sized,TRBJ2-7,.,TRBV9,TGTGCCAGCAGCTTCCAGGGATACGAGCAGTACTTC,CASSFQGYEQYF
.,TRBJ1-1,.,TRBV30,TGTGCCTGGAGTGTACTCCTCAGCAGTTACACTGAAGCTTTCTTT,CAWSVLLSSYTEAFF
.,TRBJ2-1,TRBD2,TRBV25-1,TGTGCCAGCAGTGAGAGCGGGGGTCAGGATGAGCAGTTCTTC,CASSESGGQDEQFF
medium-sized,TRBJ2-1,.,TRBV11-3,TGTGCCAGCAGCTTGAGTGTGGTTAGGGGGGCGCGGAGCTATGAGCAGTTCTTC,CASSLSVVRGARSYEQFF
.,TRBJ1-3,.,TRBV6-8,TGTGCCAGCAGTTTCTCAGGGAGTAGCTCTGGAAACACCATATATTTT,CASSFSGSSSGNTIYF